This TCR beta chain was retrieved from a study of blood T cell repertoires in COVID-19. Turning to the study itself: The study drew acute and convalescent COVID-19 samples from the United States, Italy and Spain. Sample material is recorded as cDNA or gDNA derived from T cells, B-cell-depleted T cells, or PBMCs.

Trimming cost V 6 bases and J 7 bases; bases outside gene matches: 12. The V gene's germline CDR1 is SNHLY and CDR2 FYNNEI. The CDR3 consists of 17 residues. TCRdb's table, derived via immunoSEQ multiplex PCR, lists solely in-frame clones and lacks some. The sample records 110,000 or so clones, 86% being singletons. The clonotype originates from a man aged 65 to 79 who had recovered from COVID-19. Sequencing was done on a sample of peripheral blood. The rearrangement joins TRBV2 to TRBJ2-1, with 13 bases matching TRBD2. In DNA form, the CDR3 reads TGTGCCAGCAGGGGACGACTAGCGGGAGGAGGTGCAAATGAGCAGTTCTTC. This gives the protein CASRGRLAGGGANEQFF.